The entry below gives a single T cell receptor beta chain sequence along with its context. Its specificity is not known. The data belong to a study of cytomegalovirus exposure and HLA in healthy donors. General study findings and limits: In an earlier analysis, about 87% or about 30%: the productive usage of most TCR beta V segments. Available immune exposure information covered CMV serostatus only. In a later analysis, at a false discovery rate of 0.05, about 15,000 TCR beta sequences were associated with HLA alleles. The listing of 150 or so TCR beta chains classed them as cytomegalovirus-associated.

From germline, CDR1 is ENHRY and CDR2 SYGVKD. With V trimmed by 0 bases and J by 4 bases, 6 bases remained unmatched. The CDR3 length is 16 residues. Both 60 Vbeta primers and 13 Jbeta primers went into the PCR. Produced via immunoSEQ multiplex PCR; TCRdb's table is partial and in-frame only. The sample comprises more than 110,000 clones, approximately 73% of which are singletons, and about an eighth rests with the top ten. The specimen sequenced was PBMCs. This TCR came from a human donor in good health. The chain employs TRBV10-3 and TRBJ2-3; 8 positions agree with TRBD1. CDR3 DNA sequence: TGTGCCATCAGTGAGTCGCCGGGACAGGTCGCAGATACGCAGTATTTT. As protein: CAISESPGQVADTQYF.